One sample yielded the 20 T cell receptor beta chains listed below, sequenced in a study of blood T cell repertoires in COVID-19. Using immunoSEQ multiplex PCR, the repertoire was profiled, and TCRdb retains in-frame clones only, with some absent. The table lists 250,000 to 400,000 clones, around 88% of them singletons. The sequenced sample was peripheral blood. The receptors originated from a woman aged 25 to 39 with COVID-19, enrolled during active disease.

The chain carries TRBV18 and TRBJ2-4, with TRBD2 matching over 14 bases. CDR1 is KGHSH and CDR2 is LQKENI in the germline V gene. This CDR3 comprises 16 residues. Trimming cost V 2 bases and J 4 bases; bases outside gene matches: 1. DNA for the CDR3: TGTGCCAGCTCACCAAGGACTAGCGGGGGGAAAAACATTCAGTACTTC. Encoded protein: CASSPRTSGGKNIQYF.

The V gene is TRBV2, the J gene TRBJ1-1; D ambiguous. CDR1 and CDR2 (germline): SNHLY, FYNNEI. The CDR3 consists of 14 residues. V was trimmed by 0 bases and J by 4 bases, leaving 9 bases between them. Here the CDR3 reads CASSEAIRGTEAFF. CDR3 sequence (DNA): TGTGCCAGCAGTGAAGCTATACGCGGCACTGAAGCTTTCTTT.

CDR3 in DNA: TGTGCCAGCAGTGAATACGGGGAGGGAGAGACCCAGTACTTC. Translating gives CASSEYGEGETQYF. The V gene is TRBV25-1, the J gene TRBJ2-5; TRBD2 matches at 7 bases. CDR1 and CDR2 from the germline V gene are MGHDK and SYGVNS. This CDR3 is 14 amino acids long. V was clipped by 0 bases and J by 4 bases; unmatched bases: 2.

This sequence joins TRBV4-1 and TRBJ1-6; D is unresolved. V was pared by 2 bases and J by 10 bases, with 15 bases between. CDR1 and CDR2 (germline): MGHRA, YSYEKL. CDR3 length equals 15 residues. In DNA form, the CDR3 reads TGCGCCAGCAGCCAATCCCCAGCGGGGAAATCACCCCTCCACTTT. It codes for CASSQSPAGKSPLHF.

This chain connects TRBV6-5 to TRBJ1-1, with D maybe TRBD1 (5 bases). V lost 10 bases and J lost 3, with 21 bases in between. The CDR3 totals 15 residues. Germline V lookup: CDR1 MNHEY, CDR2 SVGAGI. Here the CDR3 DNA reads TGTGCCACCAATAGGCTCAGTCAGGGTTACACTGAAGCTTTCTTT. Amino acids: CATNRLSQGYTEAFF.

The chain has TRBV11-2 and TRBJ1-2, with D possibly being TRBD1 (5 bases). Trimming left V 0 bases short and J 4 bases short, with 12 bases between. CDR3 length: 15 amino acids. Germline CDR1 is SGHAT and CDR2 is FQNNGV. The CDR3 loop reads CASSLEPGPIYGYTF. The CDR3 bases are TGTGCCAGCAGCTTAGAACCAGGGCCTATCTATGGCTACACCTTC.

This chain connects TRBV6-5 to TRBJ2-5, with D possibly being TRBD1 (5 bases). The germline gives CDR1 MNHEY, CDR2 SVGAGI. Trimming removed 4 bases at V and 5 bases at J, with 11 bases between. This CDR3 spans 13 amino acids. CDR3 in amino acids: CASSSTARETQYF. CDR3 coding DNA: TGTGCCAGCAGTTCGACAGCTCGGGAGACCCAGTACTTC.

The chain combines TRBV6-2 or TRBV6-3 with TRBJ1-2, with a weak D call TRBD1 (5 bases). Germline V lookup: CDR1 MNHEY, CDR2 SVGEGT. V was clipped by 4 bases and J by 11 bases, with 17 bases between them. This CDR3 contains 13 residues. Here the CDR3 reads CASSWFQGRRYTF. As DNA, the CDR3 is TGTGCCAGCAGTTGGTTCCAGGGCCGCCGATACACCTTC.

The chain combines TRBV5-1 with TRBJ1-4; D is perhaps TRBD1 (6 bases). The CDR3 length is 15 residues. V lost 3 bases to trimming and J lost 7 bases, with 16 bases between them. Looked up from germline, CDR1 is SGHRS and CDR2 is YFSETQ. Written as DNA, the CDR3 is TGCGCCAGCAGCTCGTCGGGGGGCGTTATTGAAAAACTGTTTTTT. Translation: CASSSSGGVIEKLFF.

The chain uses TRBV28 and TRBJ1-2; a possible D gene is TRBD1 (6 bases). Germline values: CDR1 MDHEN, CDR2 SYDVKM. The CDR3 sequence is 12 residues long. V was pared by 5 bases and J by 8 bases, with 12 bases between. The CDR3 sequence is CASSPRGGGYTF. The CDR3 DNA reads TGTGCCAGCAGTCCCAGGGGCGGAGGCTACACCTTC.

The chain employs TRBV5-1 and TRBJ2-7; 11 bases align to TRBD2. CDR1 is SGHRS and CDR2 is YFSETQ in the germline V gene. This CDR3 is built from 15 residues. The J segment lost 0 bases and the V segment lost 5 bases, leaving 4 bases of the junction unmatched. CDR3 residues: CASRLSGGVSYEQYF. The CDR3 region has the DNA TGCGCCAGCAGGCTTAGCGGGGGGGTCTCCTACGAGCAGTACTTC.

This CDR3 reads CASSQGQGGQPQHF. As DNA, the CDR3 is TGCGCCAGCAGCCAAGGACAGGGTGGACAGCCCCAGCATTTT. The chain uses TRBV4-1 and TRBJ1-5; TRBD1 aligns across 7 bases. CDR3 size: 14 residues. The J segment lost 7 bases and the V segment lost 1 base, leaving 4 bases of the junction unmatched. CDR1 MGHRA and CDR2 YSYEKL come from the germline V gene.

The chain combines TRBV9 with TRBJ2-1; TRBD2 agrees at 8 bases. The CDR3 consists of 15 residues. Germline CDR1 and CDR2: SGDLS and YYNGEE. Trimming at V came to 4 bases and at J to 5 bases, leaving 8 bases not matched to a gene. Here the CDR3 DNA reads TGTGCCAGCAGCCAGAGCGGGGGCTCAAACAATGAGCAGTTCTTC. Translating gives CASSQSGGSNNEQFF.

The rearrangement links TRBV10-3 to TRBJ1-5; D gene ambiguous. CDR1 is ENHRY and CDR2 is SYGVKD in the germline V gene. The CDR3 consists of 14 residues. V lost 11 bases and J 0 bases, leaving 14 bases between the germline ends. The CDR3 DNA is TGTGCCTCTAAGGGCGGGAATAGCAATCAGCCCCAGCATTTT. The encoded protein is CASKGGNSNQPQHF.

The chain is built from TRBV2 and TRBJ1-3, with 8 nucleotides matching TRBD1. Germline assignment: CDR1 SNHLY and CDR2 FYNNEI. V dropped 4 bases and J dropped 5; count of bases not matched to a gene: 4. This CDR3 is 14 amino acids long. CDR3: CASSGTGFRNTIYF. The CDR3 bases are TGTGCCAGCAGTGGGACAGGGTTTCGAAACACCATATATTTT.

The V gene is TRBV2, the J gene TRBJ1-2; 9 bases are a match to TRBD1. The CDR3 totals 14 residues. Losses at the gene ends were 7 bases for V and 2 bases for J; bases not matched to a gene: 5. Germline V gene lookup returns CDR1 SNHLY and CDR2 FYNNEI. The CDR3 DNA reads TGTGCCAGCACCGTGACAGGGGGGAACTATGGCTACACCTTC. It yields the protein CASTVTGGNYGYTF.

The V call is TRBV7-6, the J call TRBJ1-3; TRBD1 matches 7 bases. This CDR3 has 16 amino acids. The V gene end was trimmed by 2 bases and the J gene end by 0 bases; junction bases not matched to a gene: 4. Germline V CDR1 and CDR2: SGHVS, FNYEAQ. As DNA, the CDR3 is TGTGCCAGCAGCTTACGAGGGGGCTCCTCTGGAAACACCATATATTTT. Translated, it gives CASSLRGGSSGNTIYF.

Only a few counts were recorded for this clone. The chain is built from TRBV28 and TRBJ1-2, with 8 positions matching TRBD1. The CDR3 is made up of 14 amino acids. V shed 6 bases, J shed 1 base, and the junction held 4 bases outside the gene matches. Per the germline V gene, CDR1 is MDHEN and CDR2 is SYDVKM. DNA for the CDR3: TGTGCCAGCAGACTACAGGGGGATAACTATGGCTACACCTTC. Its translation is CASRLQGDNYGYTF.

The chain couples TRBV15 to TRBJ2-7; D possibly corresponds to TRBD1 (6 bases). V was pared by 8 bases and J by 5 bases, with 16 bases between. Germline assignment: CDR1 LNHNV and CDR2 YYDKDF (reference sequence). The CDR3 sequence is 13 residues long. The CDR3: CATSGVFGHEQYV. In DNA, the CDR3 is TGTGCCACCTCAGGGGTGTTTGGCCACGAGCAGTACGTC.

The chain carries TRBV9 and TRBJ2-5; 10 nucleotides line up with TRBD1. V lost 4 bases and J lost 5; bases outside the gene matches: 8. In germline, CDR1 is SGDLS, CDR2 YYNGEE. This CDR3 is 15 amino acids long. This CDR3 reads CASSPPTGGSETQYF. The CDR3 DNA sequence: TGTGCCAGCAGCCCACCGACAGGGGGCTCGGAGACCCAGTACTTC.